The clone carrying this T cell receptor (beta chain) was detected only a few times. Its specificity is not known. This CDR3 has 17 residues. Germline V lookup: CDR1 SEHNR, CDR2 FQNEAQ (reference sequence). V was pared by 2 bases and J by 3 bases, with 10 bases of the junction left unmatched. This record comes from a study of CD8 T cells in ankylosing spondylitis. Study observations and caveats: Matched ankylosing spondylitis synovial fluid reportedly contained a significantly enriched population of disease-linked clones. It appeared that ankylosing spondylitis blood was characterized by a TCR beta motif of several highly homologous variants. Disease-linked clones were found to be CD8+ and relatively rare in peripheral blood.

Researchers built TCR beta libraries using quantitative 5'-RACE with molecular barcodes. Each CDR3 protein gets one entry after TCRdb re-called the 5' RACE reads with MiXCR. The table has under 200,000 distinct CDR3 sequences, around a tenth seen once. This receptor was identified in a male donor with ankylosing spondylitis or in good health (not recorded which). The V call is TRBV7-9, the J call TRBJ2-3; 8 positions agree with TRBD2. Material for sequencing was blood, either unsorted or a sorted T cell fraction (not recorded which). The CDR3 DNA is TGTGCCAGCAGCTTAAGTGGAGCGGGAGAGGGTACAGATACGCAGTATTTT. Its protein is CASSLSGAGEGTDTQYF.